The 22 T cell receptor beta chains listed next were all sequenced from one sample in a study of shared clonotypes between healthy human individuals. Sequencing was performed with immunoSEQ multiplex PCR; in TCRdb, only in-frame clones are kept and a portion is missing. The sample records roughly 490,000 clones, less than 80% being singletons. Sequenced input: PBMCs. All receptors come from a woman aged 40 to 50 in good health. Some clones in this sample may be carry-over from other donors' samples.

The sample holds many counts of this clone. The chain is built from TRBV20-1 and TRBJ1-1; no clear D gene. Trimming took 4 bases from V and 10 from J, leaving 10 bases between them. Germline V gene data show CDR1 as DFQATT and CDR2 as SNEGSKA (reference sequence). The CDR3 runs to 10 residues. The CDR3 reads CSAIRRGAFF. The CDR3 bases are TGCAGTGCTATTCGACGGGGAGCTTTCTTT.

The chain combines TRBV7-2 with TRBJ2-1; TRBD2 is a possible D gene (7 bases). The length of the CDR3 is 13 residues. Trimming removed 3 bases from V and 10 bases from J, with 13 bases in between. Per germline, CDR1 SGHTA and CDR2 FQGNSA. For the CDR3, the DNA is TGTGCCAGCAGCTTCAAAGGGGGGGTCGAGCAGTTCTTC. Protein sequence: CASSFKGGVEQFF.

The chain combines TRBV4-1 with TRBJ1-1; 10 bases match TRBD1. The germline gives CDR1 MGHRA, CDR2 YSYEKL. J was trimmed by 5 bases and V by 3 bases; bases with no gene match: 12. This CDR3 has 17 amino acids. The CDR3 region is CASSQSSGGQGFTEAFF. CDR3 DNA: TGCGCCAGCAGCCAGTCTTCTGGGGGACAGGGGTTTACTGAAGCTTTCTTT.

The chain employs TRBV5-4 and TRBJ2-1; a possible D gene is TRBD2 (5 bases). Germline V gene data show CDR1 as SGHNT and CDR2 as YYREEE (reference sequence). V lost 2 bases, J lost 5 bases, and 11 bases lay in between. The CDR3 is 14 amino acids. CDR3 loop: CASSFVLAHNEQFF. In DNA, the CDR3 is TGTGCCAGCAGCTTTGTTTTAGCGCACAATGAGCAGTTCTTC.

This chain links TRBV5-4 with TRBJ2-2, with 15 nucleotides matching TRBD2. The CDR3 covers 17 residues. The germline gives CDR1 SGHNT, CDR2 YYREEE (reference sequence). The trim removed 4 bases at V and 6 bases at J, leaving 7 bases unmatched. The DNA for the CDR3 is TGTGCCAGCAGCCGGGGACTAGCGGGAGGTATCCCCGGGGAGCTGTTTTTT. Amino acid sequence: CASSRGLAGGIPGELFF.

V is TRBV27 and J is TRBJ1-4; D is perhaps TRBD1 (5 bases). Germline CDR1 MNHEY, CDR2 SMNVEV (reference sequence). The CDR3 extends over 14 amino acids. V dropped 5 bases and J dropped 2 bases, with 9 bases sitting between them. The DNA for the CDR3 is TGTGCCAGCAGTAGCAGGGTGACTAATGAAAAACTGTTTTTT. This gives the protein CASSSRVTNEKLFF.

CDR3 coding DNA: TGTGCCAGCAGCTTGGATCGTGGTGAGCAGTTCTTC. Its protein is CASSLDRGEQFF. The V and J genes are TRBV5-4 and TRBJ2-1; D remains ambiguous. CDR3 length: 12 residues. The V gene's germline CDR1 is SGHNT and CDR2 YYREEE (reference sequence). The V and J ends lost 0 bases and 9 bases respectively, with 7 bases between them. Full variable domain (rest looked up from reference TRBV5-4 and TRBJ2-1): ETGVTQSPTHLIKTRGQQVTLRCSSQSGHNTVSWYQQALGQGPQFIFQYYREEENGRGNFPPRFSGLQFPNYSSELNVNALELDDSALYLCASSLDRGEQFFGPGTRLTVL.

This clone was counted a few times. The V gene is TRBV28, the J gene TRBJ2-1; 8 bases line up with TRBD2. CDR1 MDHEN and CDR2 SYDVKM come from the germline V gene. The junction had 14 bases not matched to a gene; V was cut back by 8 bases and J by 5 bases. The CDR3 loop spans 16 amino acids. CDR3 protein: CASGPWTSQYHNEQFF. In DNA form, the CDR3 reads TGTGCCAGCGGACCCTGGACTAGCCAATATCACAATGAGCAGTTCTTC.

This clone was detected only once. The J gene is TRBJ1-2, the V gene TRBV7-2; TRBD1 might be the D (6 bases). V was cut by 5 bases and J by 3 bases, with 13 bases left in between. The germline CDR1 and CDR2 sequences are SGHTA and FQGNSA. The CDR3 spans 14 residues. The CDR3, as DNA: TGTGCCAGCAGCCCCGAGGGGGACCACTATGGCTACACCTTC. Translated, it gives CASSPEGDHYGYTF.

To note about this clone: A far larger clone is off by one base, so a read error is likely. This chain joins TRBV5-6 and TRBJ1-5; D is unresolved. Germline assignment: CDR1 SGHDT and CDR2 YYEEEE. This CDR3 is built from 14 residues. This CDR3 is CASSLGPGEQPLHF. The CDR3 DNA is TGTGCCAGCAGCTTGGGGCCGGGAGAACAGCCCCTGCATTTT.

The chain recombines TRBV29-1 with TRBJ2-1; 9 bases fit TRBD2. The CDR3 covers 19 residues. CDR1 SQVTM and CDR2 ANQGSEA come from the germline V gene. The ends lost 1 base at V and 3 bases at J; junction bases unmatched: 16. In DNA form, the CDR3 reads TGCAGCGTTGAAGGCCCCCACCAACCGACTAGCGGAAACTACAATGAGCAGTTCTTC. It encodes CSVEGPHQPTSGNYNEQFF.

The rearrangement uses TRBV11-3 and TRBJ2-7; D remains ambiguous. CDR3 length: 14 residues. Germline CDR1 reads SGHNT; CDR2 reads YENEEA. V was pared by 4 bases and J by 6 bases, with 16 bases between. CDR3 nucleotide sequence: TGTGCCAGCAGCTCCCCCCCCTTTGTCTTCGAGCAGTACTTC. This translates into CASSSPPFVFEQYF.

The chain is built from TRBV30 and TRBJ2-1; 7 positions agree with TRBD2. The V and J ends lost 3 bases and 9 bases, in that order; junction bases with no gene match: 11. This CDR3 has 14 residues. The germline CDR1 and CDR2 sequences are GTSNPN and SVGIG (reference sequence). CDR3 residues: CAWRDTAGRGEQFF. The CDR3 bases are TGTGCCTGGAGAGACACGGCAGGGAGGGGTGAGCAGTTCTTC.

The V and J genes are TRBV6-5 and TRBJ2-7; D ambiguous. V lost 5 bases, J lost 2 bases, and 10 bases lay in between. Per germline, CDR1 MNHEY and CDR2 SVGAGI. The CDR3 contains 13 residues. The CDR3 reads CASSPPGAYEQYF. The CDR3 DNA sequence: TGTGCCAGCAGTCCCCCCGGCGCCTACGAGCAGTACTTC.

Notes on this clone: The likely explanation is a read error, given a far larger clone one base away. Other DNA sequences of this sample code for an identical CDR3. V gene TRBV6-4 combines with J gene TRBJ2-6, with a possible D match to TRBD1 (5 bases). The CDR3 consists of 15 residues. The germline V gene encodes CDR1 MRHNA and CDR2 SNTAGT. The CDR3 is CASSDDSSGANVLTF. The CDR3 DNA reads as TGTGCCAGCAGTGACGACAGCTCTGGGGCCAACGTCCTGACCTTC.

The chain is built from TRBV11-2 and TRBJ2-3; D remains ambiguous. CDR1 is SGHAT and CDR2 is FQNNGV in the germline V gene. The CDR3 sequence is 14 residues long. V lost 1 base and J 1 base, leaving 6 bases between the germline ends. CDR3 DNA: TGTGCCAGCAGCTTAGGACTTGGCACAGATACGCAGTATTTT. Protein: CASSLGLGTDTQYF.

The chain joins TRBV19 to TRBJ2-1, with D possibly matching TRBD1 (6 bases). The V end lost 7 bases, the J end lost 8 bases, and 24 bases lay between the germline ends. The germline V gene has CDR1 LNHDA and CDR2 SQIVND (reference sequence). The CDR3 length is 16 residues. The CDR3 nucleotides are TGTGCCAGTACCCGGATAGGGGGACGGGTCGGGGATGAGCAGTTCTTC. Its translation: CASTRIGGRVGDEQFF.

This clone showed up just once. This chain uses TRBV19 with TRBJ1-2; D call uncertain. Germline loops: CDR1 LNHDA, CDR2 SQIVND (reference sequence). The V and J ends lost 2 bases and 2 bases respectively, with 9 bases between them. The CDR3 runs 14 residues. In DNA, the CDR3 is TGTGCCAGTAGTATAAACGAGAGAAACTATGGCTACACCTTC. Encoded protein: CASSINERNYGYTF.

To note about this clone: Other DNA sequences within the sample encode an identical CDR3. The CDR3 loop reads CAWSVLSGNTEAFF. The CDR3 coding sequence is TGTGCCTGGAGTGTACTATCTGGGAACACTGAAGCTTTCTTT. V is TRBV30 and J is TRBJ1-1; D gene uncertain. Trimming removed 0 bases at V and 1 base at J, with 9 bases between. CDR1 and CDR2 (germline): GTSNPN, SVGIG (reference sequence). This CDR3 contains 14 residues.

V and J are TRBV6-1 and TRBJ2-7; 8 bases align to TRBD1. CDR3 length equals 15 residues. Losses at the gene ends were 1 base for V and 1 base for J; bases not matched to a gene: 3. CDR1 is MNHNS and CDR2 is SASEGT in the germline V gene. CDR3 nucleotides: TGTGCCAGCAGTGAAGTTGGACAGGGTTCCTACGAGCAGTACTTC. It is translated as CASSEVGQGSYEQYF.

This clone appeared once. V gene TRBV10-3 combines with J gene TRBJ2-5; D gene uncertain. Trimming took 11 bases from V and 4 from J, leaving 20 bases between them. The CDR3 loop spans 14 amino acids. CDR1 and CDR2 from the germline V gene are ENHRY and SYGVKD. The CDR3 coding sequence is TGTGCCTCAACACCTTCGGGCACCCCAGAGACCCAGTACTTC. This gives the protein CASTPSGTPETQYF.

This chain uses TRBV6-6 with TRBJ1-1; D is ambiguous. This CDR3 comprises 13 residues. The V and J ends lost 3 bases and 1 base respectively, with 6 bases between them. Germline V gives CDR1 MNHNY, CDR2 SVGAGI (reference sequence). The CDR3 loop reads CASSYGPNTEAFF. As DNA, the CDR3 is TGTGCCAGCAGTTATGGTCCGAACACTGAAGCTTTCTTT.